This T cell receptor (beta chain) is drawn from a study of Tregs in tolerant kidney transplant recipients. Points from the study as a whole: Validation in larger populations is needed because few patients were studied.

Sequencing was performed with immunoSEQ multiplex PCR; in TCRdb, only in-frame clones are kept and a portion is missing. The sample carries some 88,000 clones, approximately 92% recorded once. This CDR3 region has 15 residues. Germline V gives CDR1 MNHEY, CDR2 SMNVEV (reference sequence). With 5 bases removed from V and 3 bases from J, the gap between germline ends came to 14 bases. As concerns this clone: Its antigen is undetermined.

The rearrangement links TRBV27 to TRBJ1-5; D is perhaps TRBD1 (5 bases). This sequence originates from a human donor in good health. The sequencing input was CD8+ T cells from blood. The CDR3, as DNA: TGTGCCAGCAGTCGGAATTGGGGGAACAATCAGCCCCAGCATTTT. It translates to CASSRNWGNNQPQHF.